The clone carrying this T cell receptor beta chain was observed a handful of times. What it recognizes is unknown. Mismatch with germline at one junction end may stem from a read error. Those patients with uncontrolled infection, other autoimmune disease, pregnancy or lactation were excluded. The germline V gene encodes CDR1 LGHDT and CDR2 YNNKEL (reference sequence). The CDR3 consists of 13 residues. This sample is part of a study of T cells in Graves' hyperthyroidism and ophthalmopathy. Study-wide results and caveats: Blood also showed most of the thyroid clonotypes that were expanded above 0.001. The model forecast ophthalmopathy, anticipating it by a median around 6.5 months before onset. By a 13 V-J model, ophthalmopathy was set apart from stable hyperthyroidism.

Amplified regions were TCR beta CDR3 sequences from RNA transcripts. Carried out on the TCR CDR3, a first-round RT-PCR used the HTBI primer set. TCRdb used MiXCR to reprocess the multiplex PCR reads, holding one entry per CDR3 protein. The sample has roughly 500,000 distinct CDR3 sequences, over 11% seen once; the top ten hold approximately 5.7%. Sequenced input: blood. The chain uses TRBV3-1 and TRBJ2-3, with a weak D call TRBD1 (5 bases). The sequence was collected from a woman in her thirties with Graves' hyperthyroidism that later progressed to Graves' ophthalmopathy. CDR3: CASSPWGTDAQYF. CDR3 sequence (DNA): TGTGCCAGCAGTCCCTGGGGCACAGATGCGCAGTATTTT.